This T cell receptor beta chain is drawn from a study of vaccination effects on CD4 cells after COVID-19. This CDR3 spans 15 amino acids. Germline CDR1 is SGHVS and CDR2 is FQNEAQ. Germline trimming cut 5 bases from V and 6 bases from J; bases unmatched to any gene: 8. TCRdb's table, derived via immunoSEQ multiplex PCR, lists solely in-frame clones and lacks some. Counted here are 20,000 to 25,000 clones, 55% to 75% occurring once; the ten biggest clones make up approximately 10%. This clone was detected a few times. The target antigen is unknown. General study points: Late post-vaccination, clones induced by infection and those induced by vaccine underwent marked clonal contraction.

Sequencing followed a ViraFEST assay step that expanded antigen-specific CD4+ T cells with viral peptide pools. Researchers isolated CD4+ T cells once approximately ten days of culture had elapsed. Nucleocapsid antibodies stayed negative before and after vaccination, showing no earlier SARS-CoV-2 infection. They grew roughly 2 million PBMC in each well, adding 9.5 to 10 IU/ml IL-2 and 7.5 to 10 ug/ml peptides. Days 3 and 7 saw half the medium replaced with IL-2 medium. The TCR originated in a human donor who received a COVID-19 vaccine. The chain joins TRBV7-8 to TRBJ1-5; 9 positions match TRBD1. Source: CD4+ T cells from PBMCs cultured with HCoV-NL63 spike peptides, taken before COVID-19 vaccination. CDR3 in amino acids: CASSLRGQGRQPQHF. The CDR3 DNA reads TGTGCCAGCAGCCTTAGGGGACAGGGACGTCAGCCCCAGCATTTT.